The 27 T cell receptor beta chains below all came from one sample that was sequenced in a study of identical twins. TCRdb independently ran MiXCR on the 5' RACE reads; one entry per CDR3 protein. The repertoire consists of fewer than 550,000 distinct CDR3 sequences, with 13% to 15% occurring once and the leading ten covering roughly 0.4%. The sample also formed part of further work on yellow fever vaccine responses in identical twins.

Sequencing was performed on CD4+ T cells sorted from blood. The origin of the receptors is a woman between 18 and 29 years old in good health.

The genes are TRBV20-1 and TRBJ2-6, with 7 bases fitting TRBD1. This CDR3 contains 15 residues. Germline lookup yields CDR1 DFQATT and CDR2 SNEGSKA (reference sequence). J gave up 0 bases and V 5 bases, and 4 bases lay outside the gene matches. CDR3 sequence (DNA): TGCAGTGCTCGGGACAGAAGCTCTGGGGCCAACGTCCTGACTTTC. Residues: CSARDRSSGANVLTF.

The chain links TRBV6-6 to TRBJ1-6; D unclear. The germline gives CDR1 MNHNY, CDR2 SVGAGI (reference sequence). The CDR3 extends over 11 amino acids. Trimming stripped 5 bases from V and 8 bases from J, with 4 bases between. The CDR3 here is CASSRDSPLHF. The CDR3 DNA reads as TGTGCCAGCAGTCGGGATTCACCCCTCCACTTT.

In this sample, this clonotype turned up a few times. The chain carries TRBV29-1 and TRBJ2-2, with no clear D. The CDR3 runs 14 residues. Trimming left V 6 bases short and J 0 bases short, with 11 bases between. Germline CDR1 is SQVTM and CDR2 is ANQGSEA. DNA of the CDR3: TGCAGCGTCCCCGACCCCCCGAACACCGGGGAGCTGTTTTTT. It is translated as CSVPDPPNTGELFF.

This clonotype appeared a few times. The chain carries TRBV28 and TRBJ2-1; D gene ambiguous. The CDR3 runs to 13 residues. V gave up 1 base and J gave up 2 bases, with 3 bases separating them. Germline V gene sequence: CDR1 MDHEN, CDR2 SYDVKM. CDR3 residues: CASSLFAYNEQFF. CDR3 nucleotides: TGTGCCAGCAGTTTATTTGCCTACAATGAGCAGTTCTTC.

The chain links TRBV19 to TRBJ2-4; 12 nucleotides match TRBD1. This CDR3 is built from 15 residues. Per the germline V gene, CDR1 is LNHDA and CDR2 is SQIVND (reference sequence). V was pared by 4 bases and J by 6 bases, with 4 bases of the junction left unmatched. CDR3 region: CASSKGQGARNIQYF. The CDR3 DNA sequence: TGTGCCAGTAGTAAGGGACAGGGGGCAAGAAACATTCAGTACTTC.

A few counts support this clonotype. The V gene is TRBV19, the J gene TRBJ2-1; D may match TRBD1 or TRBD2 (6 bases each). V gave up 3 bases and J gave up 10 bases, with 13 bases separating them. Germline assignment: CDR1 LNHDA and CDR2 SQIVND (reference sequence). This CDR3 contains 13 residues. The CDR3 region is CASSMGGPREQFF. The DNA for the CDR3 is TGTGCCAGTAGTATGGGGGGCCCACGAGAGCAGTTCTTC.

At least ten counts were recorded for this clonotype. The chain carries TRBV7-8 and TRBJ2-5; 9 bases map to TRBD1. The CDR3 totals 15 residues. With 1 base clipped from V and 3 bases from J, the junction kept 3 bases outside the gene matches. Per germline, CDR1 SGHVS and CDR2 FQNEAQ. The CDR3 protein is CASSLGGTGKETQYF. The CDR3 DNA reads as TGTGCCAGCAGCTTAGGTGGGACAGGGAAAGAGACCCAGTACTTC.

This rearrangement joins TRBV28 to TRBJ2-5, with D possibly matching TRBD1 (5 bases). This CDR3 has 16 residues. V shed 3 bases and J shed 5 bases, with 19 bases lying between them. The germline gives CDR1 MDHEN, CDR2 SYDVKM. The CDR3 sequence is CASSFPGQVLSETQYF. As DNA, the CDR3 is TGTGCCAGCAGTTTTCCAGGACAAGTATTATCGGAGACCCAGTACTTC.

This clonotype occurred a few times. The chain is built from TRBV5-1 and TRBJ2-2, with 10 bases fitting TRBD1. The V gene end was trimmed by 0 bases and the J gene end by 17 bases; junction bases not matched to a gene: 10. Germline V gene lookup returns CDR1 SGHRS and CDR2 YFSETQ. The CDR3 loop spans 14 amino acids. DNA of the CDR3: TGCGCCAGCAGCTTGGAACCCGGGACAGGGGACTTATTTTTT. Its protein product is CASSLEPGTGDLFF.

A few counts support this clonotype. This chain links TRBV27 with TRBJ1-1; tentative D call: TRBD1 (6 bases). Germline CDR1 and CDR2: MNHEY and SMNVEV (reference sequence). The CDR3 spans 15 residues. Trimming took off 3 bases at V and 6 bases at J, with 17 bases between the two ends. CDR3 residues: CASSFRNTQGPEAFF. In nucleotides, the CDR3 is TGTGCCAGCAGTTTCCGCAACACTCAGGGGCCTGAAGCTTTCTTT.

The chain uses TRBV7-2 and TRBJ1-2; 10 positions match TRBD1. The germline CDR1 and CDR2 sequences are SGHTA and FQGNSA. The CDR3 runs 15 residues. V lost 1 base, J lost 8 bases, and 7 bases stayed unmatched. The CDR3 region is CASSLDWTGGNGYTF. The CDR3 DNA reads TGTGCCAGCAGCTTAGATTGGACAGGGGGGAACGGCTACACCTTC. Looking up the rest from reference TRBV7-2 and TRBJ1-2 gives the full variable domain: GAGVSQSPSNKVTEKGKDVELRCDPISGHTALYWYRQSLGQGLEFLIYFQGNSAPDKSGLPSDRFSAERTGGSVSTLTIQRTQQEDSAVYLCASSLDWTGGNGYTFGSGTRLTVV.

This clonotype came up a few times. The chain couples TRBV4-1 to TRBJ2-4; 8 positions match TRBD1. Germline-derived CDR1 and CDR2 are MGHRA and YSYEKL. This CDR3 spans 19 amino acids. V lost 0 bases and J lost 0; bases outside the gene matches: 10. Here the CDR3 reads CASSQDRQGAFVAKNIQYF. CDR3 DNA sequence: TGCGCCAGCAGCCAAGATCGGCAGGGGGCTTTTGTAGCCAAAAACATTCAGTACTTC.

This chain links TRBV7-9 with TRBJ2-1; D might be TRBD2 (6 bases). Germline V lookup: CDR1 SEHNR, CDR2 FQNEAQ (reference sequence). This CDR3 region has 15 residues. The V end lost 5 bases, the J end lost 5 bases, and 16 bases lay between the germline ends. CDR3 bases: TGTGCCAGCAGCCGCGGGACTGCCGAAGACAATGAGCAGTTCTTC. It codes for CASSRGTAEDNEQFF.

This clonotype has a handful of counts. The V gene is TRBV5-5, the J gene TRBJ2-1; tentative D call: TRBD2 (6 bases). Germline CDR1 is SGHKS and CDR2 is YYEKEE (reference sequence). The CDR3 contains 16 residues. The V and J ends lost 0 bases and 9 bases respectively, with 19 bases between them. CDR3 sequence: CASSLVSPVLAREQFF. As DNA, the CDR3 is TGTGCCAGCAGCTTGGTGTCCCCAGTTCTAGCGCGTGAGCAGTTCTTC. The full variable domain, completed using reference TRBV5-5 and TRBJ2-1, is DAGVTQSPTHLIKTRGQQVTLRCSPISGHKSVSWYQQVLGQGPQFIFQYYEKEERGRGNFPDRFSARQFPNYSSELNVNALLLGDSALYLCASSLVSPVLAREQFFGPGTRLTVL.

This clonotype came up a few times. V is TRBV6-5 and J is TRBJ2-3; D possibly uses TRBD1 or TRBD2 (5 bases each). V was pared by 2 bases and J by 2 bases, with 11 bases between. Germline CDR1 MNHEY, CDR2 SVGAGI. The CDR3 is 15 amino acids. The CDR3 sequence is CASSYGGINTDTQYF. The CDR3 coding sequence is TGTGCCAGCAGTTACGGGGGTATAAACACAGATACGCAGTATTTT.

This clonotype was observed a few times. The V and J genes are TRBV5-6 and TRBJ2-1; 10 nucleotides match TRBD2. The CDR3 spans 16 residues. The germline V gene has CDR1 SGHDT and CDR2 YYEEEE. V was clipped by 1 base and J by 2 bases; unmatched bases: 3. This chain's CDR3 is CASSLLAGVAYNEQFF. The CDR3 DNA sequence: TGTGCCAGCAGCTTGCTAGCGGGAGTTGCCTACAATGAGCAGTTCTTC.

The chain links TRBV6-5 to TRBJ2-7, with 14 bases that match TRBD2. Trimming cost V 2 bases and J 6 bases; bases outside gene matches: 3. Germline assignment: CDR1 MNHEY and CDR2 SVGAGI. This CDR3 region has 15 residues. In DNA form, the CDR3 reads TGTGCCAGCAGTTACAGGGGACTAGCGGGAGTCGAGCAGTACTTC. As protein: CASSYRGLAGVEQYF.

Only a few counts were recorded for this clonotype. The chain uses TRBV6-1 and TRBJ2-2; TRBD1 is a possible D gene (6 bases). Germline V gives CDR1 MNHNS, CDR2 SASEGT. V lost 7 bases and J 4 bases, leaving 13 bases between the germline ends. The CDR3 runs to 14 residues. CDR3 sequence reads: CASIRGHVTGELFF. CDR3 nucleotides: TGTGCCAGCATCCGGGGACACGTCACCGGGGAGCTGTTTTTT.

This clonotype has a handful of counts. The V and J genes are TRBV25-1 and TRBJ2-1, with 10 positions matching TRBD2. The CDR3 runs 14 residues. The germline V gene has CDR1 MGHDK and CDR2 SYGVNS. The trim removed 5 bases at V and 9 bases at J, leaving 7 bases unmatched. CDR3 amino acids: CASSLASGSREQFF. Here the CDR3 DNA reads TGTGCCAGCAGTTTGGCTAGCGGGAGTCGTGAGCAGTTCTTC.

This chain links TRBV14 with TRBJ2-7, with unresolved D. Germline V gene sequence: CDR1 SGHDN, CDR2 FVKESK. Trimming left V 1 base short and J 2 bases short, with 6 bases between. The CDR3 runs to 13 residues. CDR3 nucleotides: TGTGCCAGCAGCCAAGCTCCCGCCTACGAGCAGTACGTC. Amino acids: CASSQAPAYEQYV.

This clonotype was picked up many times. The CDR3 sequence: CASSSNRANTEAFF. DNA for the CDR3: TGTGCCAGCAGCTCAAACAGGGCTAACACTGAAGCTTTCTTT. This chain joins TRBV11-2 and TRBJ1-1, with a weak D call TRBD1 (6 bases). Trimming shortened V by 4 bases and J by 2 bases, and 11 bases separated the two germline ends. Germline loops: CDR1 SGHAT, CDR2 FQNNGV. The CDR3 sequence is 14 residues long.

The table lists this clonotype with a few counts. This chain links TRBV4-1 with TRBJ2-1; TRBD1 matches 7 bases. V lost 7 bases and J lost 4; bases outside the gene matches: 10. The CDR3 length is 15 residues. In germline, CDR1 is MGHRA, CDR2 YSYEKL. The CDR3 nucleotides read TGCGCCAGCAACCCACAGGGGTTAAATTACAATGAGCAGTTCTTC. Translating gives CASNPQGLNYNEQFF.

This clonotype was picked up a small number of times. The chain links TRBV10-3 to TRBJ2-7, with 8 positions matching TRBD2. This CDR3 spans 14 amino acids. Germline loops: CDR1 ENHRY, CDR2 SYGVKD. The ends lost 4 bases at V and 4 bases at J; junction bases unmatched: 6. The CDR3 DNA reads as TGTGCCATCAGTGCCGTAGCGGGGTCTTACGAGCAGTACGTC. Its protein is CAISAVAGSYEQYV.

This clonotype was observed a handful of times. The CDR3 protein is CASSSLRGSAGELFF. The CDR3 DNA follows: TGTGCCAGCAGCTCACTCAGGGGAAGCGCCGGGGAGCTGTTTTTT. The chain links TRBV7-9 to TRBJ2-2; D is perhaps TRBD1 (6 bases). Germline CDR1 reads SEHNR; CDR2 reads FQNEAQ (reference sequence). Trimming took 4 bases from V and 6 from J, leaving 15 bases between them. CDR3 length equals 15 residues.

The rearrangement joins TRBV27 to TRBJ2-2; D is tentatively TRBD1 or TRBD2 (5 bases each). Germline V gene lookup returns CDR1 MNHEY and CDR2 SMNVEV (reference sequence). The V and J ends lost 8 bases and 8 bases respectively, with 15 bases between them. This CDR3 spans 13 amino acids. CDR3 sequence (DNA): TGTGCCAGCCGGGGCCTGCGGGCTGGGGAGCTGTTTTTT. This sequence encodes CASRGLRAGELFF.

The rearrangement joins TRBV24-1 to TRBJ2-2; no clear D. The CDR3 is 12 amino acids. Between the trimmed V and J ends, which lost 8 bases and 2 bases, there was a span of 5 bases. Per germline, CDR1 KGHDR and CDR2 SFDVKD. The CDR3, as DNA: TGTGCCACCAAAGATAACACCGGGGAGCTGTTTTTT. Residues: CATKDNTGELFF.

The gene calls are TRBV15 and TRBJ2-1; 9 nucleotides line up with TRBD2. The CDR3 sequence is 16 residues long. After removal of 3 bases from V and 8 bases from J, the junction contained 11 bases not matched to a gene. Germline V lookup: CDR1 LNHNV, CDR2 YYDKDF (reference sequence). The CDR3 spells CATSRGSSGTLDEQFF. The CDR3 DNA follows: TGTGCCACCAGCAGGGGGTCTAGCGGGACATTGGATGAGCAGTTCTTC.